Listed below are T cell receptor beta chains from one sample, sequenced in a study of T cell responses to AZD1222 COVID-19 vaccine. Data came from immunoSEQ multiplex PCR; TCRdb stores just in-frame clones and leaves some out. In the table there are more than 110,000 clones, roughly nine tenths of which are singletons. Sequencing was performed on peripheral blood, taken on day 0 of AZD1222 vaccination. These receptors all come from an adult in good health. The CDR3 runs from the conserved cysteine through the conserved F or W. D genes are given only for firm matches. Clone size, where shown, is once, few, many, or a class for clones that have expanded.

TRBV6-6	-	-	TRBJ2-5	TGTGCCAGCAGTTACGGGGGACAAGAGACCCAGTACTTC	CASSYGGQETQYF
TRBV27	-	-	TRBJ1-1	TGTGCCAGCAGTTTTTCAGGGGACACTGAAGCTTTCTTT	CASSFSGDTEAFF
TRBV7-3	-	-	TRBJ1-1	TGTGCCAGCAGCTTTGGGACGGGTGACACTGAAGCTTTCTTT	CASSFGTGDTEAFF
TRBV28	-	-	TRBJ2-3	TGTGCCAGCAGCCCGAGGACAGTATTTTCGGATACGCAGTATTTT	CASSPRTVFSDTQYF
TRBV3-1/TRBV3-2	-	-	TRBJ2-3	TGTGCCAGCAGCCAAGGGCCGTCCGTCCGCACAGATACGCAGTATTTT	CASSQGPSVRTDTQYF
TRBV18	-	TRBD2	TRBJ2-1	TGTGCCAGCTCACCACGTGGGAGGCTAGCGGGAGGGAGCTCCTACAATGAGCAGTTCTTC	CASSPRGRLAGGSSYNEQFF
TRBV19	medium-sized	TRBD1	TRBJ1-1	TGTGCCAGTAGTATGTTGGGGCAGGGGGCCCCGTACGCTTTCTTT	CASSMLGQGAPYAFF
TRBV7-9	-	-	TRBJ1-4	TGTGCCAGCAGCCGGGCAGGGGTGCGCGAAAAACTGTTTTTT	CASSRAGVREKLFF
TRBV19	-	-	TRBJ1-1	TGTGCCAGTAGAATACAGGGAGGGAACACTGAAGCTTTCTTT	CASRIQGGNTEAFF
TRBV6-4	once	TRBD2	TRBJ2-3	TGTGCCAGCAGTGAAAAGCTAGCGGTCTTTGCCCCAGATACGCAGTATTTT	CASSEKLAVFAPDTQYF
TRBV27	-	-	TRBJ1-1	TGTGCCAGCAGTTTGTCACAGGGACAGAACACTGAAGCTTTCTTT	CASSLSQGQNTEAFF
TRBV7-8	once	TRBD1	TRBJ2-5	TGTGCCAGCAGAAAGACAGGGTCTCGTCAAGAGACCCAGTACTTC	CASRKTGSRQETQYF
TRBV19	-	-	TRBJ1-5	TGTGCCAGTGGGCGTCGCAATCAGCCCCAGCATTTT	CASGRRNQPQHF
TRBV5-4	once	TRBD1	TRBJ2-2	TGTGCCAGCAGCGCACAAAGAGGTGGGACAGGAGGGAACACCGGGGAGCTGTTTTTT	CASSAQRGGTGGNTGELFF
TRBV7-9	many	-	TRBJ2-7	TGTGCCAGCAGCTTAAGGGGTGGGTCCTACGAGCAGTACTTC	CASSLRGGSYEQYF
TRBV6-5	-	-	TRBJ2-5	TGTGCCAGCAGATTCTTCGGGCAAGAGACCCAGTACTTC	CASRFFGQETQYF
TRBV12-5	-	TRBD1	TRBJ1-1	TGTGCTAGTGGTTTGGTAGTTCTAAGGGACAGTGGCACTGAAGCTTTCTTT	CASGLVVLRDSGTEAFF
TRBV28	-	-	TRBJ1-1	TGTGCCAGCAGTTTACTCTTGATGGGCGCCTTCTTT	CASSLLLMGAFF
TRBV4-2	-	-	TRBJ1-1	TGTGCCAGCAGCCAAGTGCGGGACACTGAAGCTTTCTTT	CASSQVRDTEAFF
TRBV6-1	-	-	TRBJ1-6	TGTGCCAGCAGTGAACTCAAGAATTCACCCCTCCACTTT	CASSELKNSPLHF
TRBV7-6	-	-	TRBJ2-7	TGTGCCAGCAGCTTAGGGGGGGGGACATTCTTCCACGAGCAGTACTTC	CASSLGGGTFFHEQYF
TRBV11-1	-	-	TRBJ1-1	TGTGCCAGCACCGGGGGCCTCACTGAAGCTTTCTTT	CASTGGLTEAFF
TRBV3-1/TRBV3-2	-	-	TRBJ2-1	TGTGCCAGCGCGGAGCGTAGGGCCAATGAGCAGTTCTTC	CASAERRANEQFF
TRBV5-1	-	-	TRBJ2-7	TGCGCCAGCAGCTCCCCCTACGAGCAGTACTTC	CASSSPYEQYF
TRBV30	few	TRBD1	TRBJ1-2	TGTGCCTGGAGTCCAGGGGGCGCCAACTATGGCTACACCTTC	CAWSPGGANYGYTF
TRBV29-1	-	-	TRBJ2-3	TGCAGCGTTGGTGCTTTCGGGGATACGCAGTATTTT	CSVGAFGDTQYF
TRBV7-6	-	TRBD2	TRBJ2-7	TGTGCCAGCACCCTAAACGGGGGGGAGCAGTACTTC	CASTLNGGEQYF
TRBV6-5	-	TRBD2	TRBJ2-1	TGTGCCAGCAATCCGGGACTAGCGGACAATGAGCAGTTCTTC	CASNPGLADNEQFF
TRBV6-5	-	-	TRBJ1-5	TGTGCCAGCAGTTACTCGAAAGGTAATCAGCCCCAGCATTTT	CASSYSKGNQPQHF
TRBV28	-	TRBD1	TRBJ1-1	TGTGCCAGCAGAGAACAGGGGGCATATGACACTGAAGCTTTCTTT	CASREQGAYDTEAFF
TRBV7-6	-	TRBD2	TRBJ2-3	TGTGCCAGCAGCTTAGCGGGAGGGCCCGGCACAGATACGCAGTATTTT	CASSLAGGPGTDTQYF
TRBV5-6	once	TRBD1	TRBJ2-3	TGTGCCAGCAGCTTCCGGGGGACAGGGACAGATACGCAGTATTTT	CASSFRGTGTDTQYF
TRBV7-2	-	TRBD1	TRBJ2-7	TGTGCCAGCAGTTTAGGTGGACAGGGCGCTGTGCAGTACTTC	CASSLGGQGAVQYF
TRBV4-1	-	TRBD1	TRBJ1-4	TGCGCCAGCAGCCGCGGACAGGAGTATGAAAAACTGTTTTTT	CASSRGQEYEKLFF
TRBV4-1	-	TRBD2	TRBJ2-3	TGCGCCAGCAGCCCCGGGACTAGTGATATGACAGATACGCAGTATTTT	CASSPGTSDMTDTQYF
TRBV28	few	TRBD2	TRBJ2-7	TGTGCCAGCAGTGAGACTAGCGGGAGTGTCGAGCAGTACTTC	CASSETSGSVEQYF
TRBV19	-	-	TRBJ1-1	TGTGCCAGTAGTAACCAGGGGTTGAACACTGAAGCTTTCTTT	CASSNQGLNTEAFF